Below are 21 T cell receptor beta chains sequenced from a single sample in a study of T cells in tuberculosis. As for time point: new active TB diagnosis, blood taken before or within 7 days of starting treatment. TCRdb's table, derived via immunoSEQ multiplex PCR, lists solely in-frame clones and lacks some. The table lists approximately 40,000 clones, 94% of them singletons, with around 4.7% in the top ten. Sequences were derived from PBMCs, sampled at tuberculosis diagnosis. The receptor set was obtained from an adult with tuberculosis.

The chain joins TRBV19 to TRBJ2-1; TRBD2 matches 9 bases. CDR3 length equals 14 residues. Germline CDR1 LNHDA, CDR2 SQIVND (reference sequence). V lost 6 bases and J lost 6; bases outside the gene matches: 6. This CDR3 is CASRYLAGSNEQFF. The CDR3 DNA is TGTGCCAGTAGGTATCTAGCGGGGAGCAATGAGCAGTTCTTC.

The chain couples TRBV19 to TRBJ1-2, with D uncertain. Germline CDR1 reads LNHDA; CDR2 reads SQIVND (reference sequence). CDR3 length equals 14 residues. V lost 1 base, J lost 0 bases, and 6 bases lay in between. The CDR3: CASSIGAANYGYTF. CDR3 DNA sequence: TGTGCCAGTAGTATAGGGGCAGCTAACTATGGCTACACCTTC.

This clone has a single count. The V gene is TRBV15, the J gene TRBJ2-7, with TRBD2 matching 7 bases. J was trimmed by 7 bases and V by 8 bases; bases with no gene match: 11. Germline V gene data show CDR1 as LNHNV and CDR2 as YYDKDF (reference sequence). The CDR3 extends over 13 amino acids. This CDR3 reads CATGGTTLGEQYF. CDR3 nucleotide sequence: TGTGCCACCGGAGGGACTACACTTGGTGAGCAGTACTTC.

The rearrangement links TRBV11-2 to TRBJ1-4, with 9 nucleotides matching TRBD1. CDR3 length equals 16 residues. V lost 3 bases to trimming and J lost 8 bases; unmatched junction nucleotides: 10. Germline assignment: CDR1 SGHAT and CDR2 FQNNGV. CDR3 coding DNA: TGTGCCAGCAGCTTTTTTAGGGACAGGGATGGCGAAAAACTGTTTTTT. Residues: CASSFFRDRDGEKLFF.

The V and J genes are TRBV6-5 and TRBJ1-6; 7 bases map to TRBD1. This CDR3 is built from 15 residues. Germline lookup yields CDR1 MNHEY and CDR2 SVGAGI. The ends lost 5 bases at V and 6 bases at J; junction bases unmatched: 7. CDR3 DNA sequence: TGTGCCAGCAGTGGAACCACAGGGGTTAATTCACCCCTCCACTTT. This encodes CASSGTTGVNSPLHF.

This clone was detected once. The chain links TRBV9 to TRBJ2-7; TRBD1 agrees at 9 bases. The junction had 7 bases not matched to a gene; V was cut back by 3 bases and J by 3 bases. The CDR3 spans 15 residues. Germline V gives CDR1 SGDLS, CDR2 YYNGEE. Written as DNA, the CDR3 is TGTGCCAGCAGCGCGGGACAGGGCGTGATCTACGAGCAGTACTTC. Protein sequence: CASSAGQGVIYEQYF.

The chain employs TRBV12-5 and TRBJ1-5, with 7 positions matching TRBD1. Germline values: CDR1 LGHNT, CDR2 FRNRAP. The CDR3 runs 15 residues. Unmatched junction bases numbered 7, after V lost 3 bases and J lost 5 bases. CDR3 in DNA: TGTGCTAGTGGTTTTTCCCCGACAGGGTATCAGCCCCAGCATTTT. It yields the protein CASGFSPTGYQPQHF.

This clone was seen once. This chain joins TRBV4-3 and TRBJ1-1; no firm D call. The CDR3 runs to 13 residues. Germline V lookup: CDR1 LGHNA, CDR2 YSLEER. With 2 bases removed from V and 5 bases from J, the gap between germline ends came to 9 bases. The DNA of the CDR3 is TGCGCCAGCAGCCAAAAAATTCGGACTGAAGCTTTCTTT. Encoded protein: CASSQKIRTEAFF.

This rearrangement joins TRBV6-1 to TRBJ1-6; 7 bases line up with TRBD1. Germline V CDR1 and CDR2: MNHNS, SASEGT. The junction had 4 bases not matched to a gene; V was cut back by 5 bases and J by 0 bases. The CDR3 contains 16 residues. The CDR3 DNA reads TGTGCCAGCAGTCAAGGGGACAGCTCCTATAATTCACCCCTCCACTTT. It yields the protein CASSQGDSSYNSPLHF.

The chain combines TRBV30 with TRBJ1-6; TRBD1 matches at 9 bases. Germline CDR1 and CDR2: GTSNPN and SVGIG (reference sequence). The J segment lost 9 bases and the V segment lost 4 bases, leaving 4 bases of the junction unmatched. The CDR3 is 13 amino acids. In nucleotides, the CDR3 is TGTGCCTGGACGGGACAGGGTTTTTCACCCCTCCACTTT. It specifies CAWTGQGFSPLHF. Using reference TRBV30 and TRBJ1-6 for the parts outside the CDR3, the full variable domain is SQTIHQWPATLVQPVGSPLSLECTVEGTSNPNLYWYRQAAGRGLQLLFYSVGIGQISSEVPQNLSASRPQDRQFILSSKKLLLSDSGFYLCAWTGQGFSPLHFGNGTRLTVT.

The J gene is TRBJ1-2, the V gene TRBV9, with 7 bases that match TRBD1. The V segment lost 3 bases and the J segment 9 bases; nucleotides outside the gene matches: 14. The CDR3 loop spans 15 amino acids. The germline V gene encodes CDR1 SGDLS and CDR2 YYNGEE. As DNA, the CDR3 is TGTGCCAGCAGCGGTCCGGACAGGAAGCGGATTCGCTACACCTTC. Its translation: CASSGPDRKRIRYTF. The whole variable domain, filled in from reference TRBV9 and TRBJ1-2, reads DSGVTQTPKHLITATGQRVTLRCSPRSGDLSVYWYQQSLDQGLQFLIQYYNGEERAKGNILERFSAQQFPDLHSELNLSSLELGDSALYFCASSGPDRKRIRYTFGSGTRLTVV.

V is TRBV7-2 and J is TRBJ2-7, with D hard to call. CDR1 and CDR2 (germline): SGHTA, FQGNSA. V lost 3 bases, J lost 0 bases, and 9 bases lay in between. The CDR3 contains 14 residues. CDR3 amino acids: CASSFQEHSYEQYF. The CDR3 DNA reads as TGTGCCAGCAGCTTTCAGGAACACTCCTACGAGCAGTACTTC.

The chain joins TRBV5-1 to TRBJ2-5, with D possibly TRBD2 on 6 matching bases. Trimming stripped 4 bases from V and 5 bases from J, with 9 bases between. Germline CDR1 SGHRS, CDR2 YFSETQ. This CDR3 region has 12 residues. This chain's CDR3 is CASSRDLETQYF. Written as DNA, the CDR3 is TGCGCCAGCAGCCGGGACTTGGAGACCCAGTACTTC.

V usage is TRBV7-2 and J usage is TRBJ1-4; D gene ambiguous. Trimming took 5 bases from V and 8 from J, leaving 21 bases between them. CDR3 length: 16 amino acids. Per germline, CDR1 SGHTA and CDR2 FQGNSA. This CDR3 reads CASSPKQVGYREKLFF. CDR3 DNA sequence: TGTGCCAGCAGCCCGAAGCAGGTTGGGTATCGGGAAAAACTGTTTTTT.

The chain links TRBV9 to TRBJ1-3; the D gene is possibly TRBD1 (6 bases). V lost 2 bases to trimming and J lost 4 bases, with 16 bases between them. The CDR3 sequence is 16 residues long. Germline CDR1 reads SGDLS; CDR2 reads YYNGEE. CDR3 DNA sequence: TGTGCCAGCAGCGTTAGGAACAGGGAAGCCGGAAACACCATATATTTT. Its translation: CASSVRNREAGNTIYF.

The rearrangement uses TRBV7-3 and TRBJ1-2; D remains unclear. The CDR3 sequence is 13 residues long. CDR1 and CDR2 from the germline V gene are SGHTA and FQGTGA. CDR3 nucleotides: TGTGTAAGGAGCGGGAAGATAACCGGGGGCTACACCTTC. The encoded protein is CVRSGKITGGYTF.

This chain connects TRBV5-1 to TRBJ2-5; TRBD2 matches at 14 bases. CDR3 length: 17 residues. CDR1 SGHRS and CDR2 YFSETQ come from the germline V gene. Trimming took 4 bases from V and 5 from J; bases not matched to a gene: 10. Written as DNA, the CDR3 is TGCGCCAGCAGCGCGGGACTAGCGGGGGTGGCCCAGGAGACCCAGTACTTC. Its protein product is CASSAGLAGVAQETQYF.

The chain combines TRBV12-5 with TRBJ1-3; perhaps TRBD1 as D (6 bases). The CDR3 spans 16 residues. V dropped 3 bases and J dropped 0 bases, with 12 bases sitting between them. Germline V CDR1 and CDR2: LGHNT, FRNRAP. The CDR3 spells CASGFLLTGSGNTIYF. For the CDR3, the DNA is TGTGCTAGTGGTTTCCTCCTGACAGGCTCTGGAAACACCATATATTTT.

The rearrangement links TRBV19 to TRBJ1-2; TRBD1 matches at 8 bases. CDR1 and CDR2 from the germline V gene are LNHDA and SQIVND (reference sequence). The CDR3 loop spans 14 amino acids. V lost 7 bases and J lost 6; bases outside the gene matches: 10. CDR3 DNA sequence: TGTGCCAGTACAATCGGGCAGGGGGCACATGGCTACACCTTC. It is translated as CASTIGQGAHGYTF.

The genes are TRBV12-5 and TRBJ1-6; no definite D call. The ends were cut back, 3 bases at V and 0 bases at J, with 15 bases in the middle. This CDR3 has 18 amino acids. Germline lookup yields CDR1 LGHNT and CDR2 FRNRAP. The CDR3 protein is CASGFYPGSSSYNSPLHF. The CDR3 region has the DNA TGTGCTAGTGGTTTTTATCCGGGGTCGAGCTCCTATAATTCACCCCTCCACTTT. Together with reference TRBV12-5 and TRBJ1-6, the CDR3 gives the full variable domain: DARVTQTPRHKVTEMGQEVTMRCQPILGHNTVFWYRQTMMQGLELLAYFRNRAPLDDSGMPKDRFSAEMPDATLATLKIQPSEPRDSAVYFCASGFYPGSSSYNSPLHFGNGTRLTVT.

The chain links TRBV6-6 to TRBJ1-1, with D possibly matching TRBD1 (6 bases). The V gene's germline CDR1 is MNHNY and CDR2 SVGAGI (reference sequence). This CDR3 spans 14 amino acids. Between the trimmed V and J ends, which lost 6 bases and 4 bases, there was a span of 15 bases. This chain's CDR3 is CASRAAGVPTEAFF. The CDR3 DNA is TGTGCCAGCAGAGCAGCAGGGGTGCCCACTGAAGCTTTCTTT.